This TCR beta chain was sequenced during a study of cytomegalovirus exposure and HLA in healthy donors. Assay: immunoSEQ multiplex PCR; the TCRdb copy retains only in-frame clones and omits some. The data contain about 330,000 clones, 70% to 90% of them singletons. From germline, CDR1 is WNHNN and CDR2 SYGVQD (reference sequence). The V end lost 5 bases, the J end lost 5 bases, and 4 bases lay between the germline ends. This CDR3 comprises 10 residues. The sequenced sample consisted of PBMCs. The sequence was obtained from a woman between 18 and 30 years old in good health and CMV-seronegative. The chain recombines TRBV10-1 with TRBJ2-7; D not certain. The CDR3 region has the DNA TGCGCCAGCAGTAATAACGAGCAGTACTTC. It encodes CASSNNEQYF.